This T cell receptor beta chain was found in a study of cytomegalovirus exposure and HLA in healthy donors. A multiplex PCR was run with 60 Vbeta primers and 13 Jbeta primers. Clones were read by immunoSEQ multiplex PCR, and TCRdb kept only the in-frame ones, dropping some. The repertoire consists of more than 90,000 clones, with more than 60% occurring once and the leading ten covering roughly 8.3%. Notes on the study in general: In a later analysis, a missense DCLRE1C variant was linked to TCR beta V- and J-gene trimming.

The CDR3 has 15 amino acids. The germline V gene has CDR1 SGDLS and CDR2 YYNGEE. Trimming pared 4 bases from V and 6 bases from J, leaving 18 bases between. This clone came up once. Its antigen is unidentified. Sequencing was carried out using PBMCs. The genes are TRBV9 and TRBJ2-3, with D tentatively TRBD2 (5 bases). The source of this sequence is a human donor in good health. This CDR3 is CASSFSGRTADTQYF. The CDR3 DNA sequence: TGTGCCAGCAGCTTCAGCGGACGCACGGCCGATACGCAGTATTTT.